One sample yielded the 20 T cell receptor beta chains listed below, sequenced in a study of T cell changes during pregnancy in multiple sclerosis. This table comes from immunoSEQ multiplex PCR, and its TCRdb copy is limited to in-frame clones, with some not included. The sample includes some 100,000 clones, roughly 90% of them seen just once. This sample comprised peripheral blood, obtained after pregnancy. The receptor set was obtained from a female donor with multiple sclerosis, enrolled in a pregnancy study.

The J gene is TRBJ1-5, the V gene TRBV15; D possibly corresponds to TRBD1 (6 bases). This CDR3 has 15 residues. V was cut by 2 bases and J by 5 bases, with 13 bases left in between. The V gene's germline CDR1 is LNHNV and CDR2 YYDKDF (reference sequence). The CDR3 region has the DNA TGTGCCACCAGCAGATTCCGGGACATAGATCAGCCCCAGCATTTT. Its translation: CATSRFRDIDQPQHF.

The CDR3 DNA is TGTGCCAGCAGTTTGGGAACGACAGGGAGCTCCTACGAGCAGTACTTC. It translates to CASSLGTTGSSYEQYF. This chain connects TRBV28 to TRBJ2-7; 7 positions agree with TRBD1. The CDR3 runs 16 residues. Germline V gene lookup returns CDR1 MDHEN and CDR2 SYDVKM. V gave up 3 bases and J gave up 0 bases; unmatched junction bases: 8.

The V call is TRBV27, the J call TRBJ2-5; tentatively, D is TRBD2 (6 bases). Germline lookup yields CDR1 MNHEY and CDR2 SMNVEV (reference sequence). There are 15 residues in the CDR3. Deletions cut 6 bases from V and 5 bases from J, with 19 bases between. CDR3: CASSPGLPGRETQYF. In DNA, the CDR3 is TGTGCCAGCAGCCCGGGACTCCCAGGCCGGGAGACCCAGTACTTC.

This chain connects TRBV19 to TRBJ2-1; TRBD2 matches 10 bases. Trimming removed 2 bases from V and 8 bases from J; junction bases left unmatched: 9. Per germline, CDR1 LNHDA and CDR2 SQIVND (reference sequence). This CDR3 is 16 amino acids long. The CDR3 protein is CASSIKGSGGVHEQFF. CDR3 in DNA: TGTGCCAGTAGTATAAAGGGGAGCGGGGGGGTGCATGAGCAGTTCTTC.

The rearrangement joins TRBV5-1 to TRBJ2-5, with D hard to call. Germline CDR1 and CDR2: SGHRS and YFSETQ. There are 14 residues in the CDR3. The V end was cut by 5 bases, the J end by 2 bases, with 13 bases between. Here the CDR3 DNA reads TGCGCCAGCAGAATCGCGGATCCTCAAGAGACCCAGTACTTC. It codes for CASRIADPQETQYF.

This clone has a single count. The rearrangement joins TRBV4-1 to TRBJ2-2; D remains unclear. CDR1 and CDR2 from the germline V gene are MGHRA and YSYEKL. V was cut by 1 base and J by 8 bases, with 14 bases left in between. This CDR3 is 15 amino acids long. The CDR3 spells CASSQVGSGWGELFF. The CDR3 DNA reads TGCGCCAGCAGCCAAGTGGGCTCCGGATGGGGGGAGCTGTTTTTT.

The gene calls are TRBV5-1 and TRBJ2-3; the match to TRBD2 covers 9 bases. The V gene's germline CDR1 is SGHRS and CDR2 YFSETQ. V dropped 2 bases and J dropped 2; count of bases not matched to a gene: 6. The CDR3 has 16 amino acids. This CDR3 reads CASSFRSSGNTDTQYF. CDR3 sequence (DNA): TGCGCCAGCAGCTTCAGATCTAGCGGGAACACAGATACGCAGTATTTT.

The chain recombines TRBV9 with TRBJ1-2; 11 nucleotides line up with TRBD1. Trimming at V came to 2 bases and at J to 8 bases, leaving 8 bases not matched to a gene. CDR1 is SGDLS, CDR2 YYNGEE, per germline. CDR3 length equals 15 residues. Here the CDR3 reads CASSVLGQGAQGYTF. CDR3 coding DNA: TGTGCCAGCAGCGTTCTTGGACAGGGGGCGCAGGGCTACACCTTC.

This chain uses TRBV29-1 with TRBJ1-2; TRBD1 might be the D (6 bases). Germline-derived CDR1 and CDR2 are SQVTM and ANQGSEA. This CDR3 has 15 residues. The V end was cut by 2 bases, the J end by 6 bases, with 19 bases between. The CDR3 DNA is TGCAGCGTTGAACATCAAACAGGGCTCGGTCATGGCTACACCTTC. As protein: CSVEHQTGLGHGYTF.

The chain recombines TRBV5-3 with TRBJ1-5, with D possibly TRBD1 on 5 matching bases. TRBV5-3 is flagged as an ORF with uncertain function. The CDR3 covers 14 residues. V was clipped by 1 base and J by 3 bases, with 8 bases between them. The CDR3 nucleotides read TGTGCCAGAAGCTTGAACAGGAACAATCAGCCCCAGCATTTT. Translating it yields CARSLNRNNQPQHF.

The V gene is TRBV5-1, the J gene TRBJ1-5; the D gene is possibly TRBD1 (5 bases). Germline V lookup: CDR1 SGHRS, CDR2 YFSETQ. Trimming cost V 0 bases and J 2 bases, with 9 bases left between them. The CDR3 runs 15 residues. Here the CDR3 DNA reads TGCGCCAGCAGCTTGGAAGGGGAGGGCAATCAGCCCCAGCATTTT. This codes for CASSLEGEGNQPQHF.

This sequence joins TRBV9 and TRBJ2-7; 10 bases are shared with TRBD2. Looked up from germline, CDR1 is SGDLS and CDR2 is YYNGEE. This CDR3 has 12 residues. V shed 5 bases, J shed 6 bases, and the junction held 2 bases outside the gene matches. CDR3 nucleotide sequence: TGTGCCAGCAGTGGACTAGCGGCCGAGCAGTACTTC. Translated, it gives CASSGLAAEQYF.

CDR3 loop: CASSLARMDRMGRTEAFF. The CDR3 region has the DNA TGCGCCAGCAGCTTGGCCCGCATGGACAGAATGGGTAGAACTGAAGCTTTCTTT. The genes are TRBV5-1 and TRBJ1-1, with D maybe TRBD1 (6 bases). Germline assignment: CDR1 SGHRS and CDR2 YFSETQ. The germline V and J ends were trimmed by 0 bases and 5 bases, with 23 bases remaining between them. The CDR3 runs to 18 residues.

The rearrangement joins TRBV5-4 to TRBJ2-5, with TRBD2 identical over 10 bases. The J segment lost 2 bases and the V segment lost 0 bases, leaving 4 bases of the junction unmatched. The CDR3 totals 16 residues. Germline V gene data show CDR1 as SGHNT and CDR2 as YYREEE (reference sequence). The CDR3 here is CASSLEVAGGQETQYF. The CDR3 bases are TGTGCCAGCAGCTTGGAGGTAGCGGGGGGACAAGAGACCCAGTACTTC.

V usage is TRBV6-5 and J usage is TRBJ2-1; 12 bases align to TRBD2. Germline CDR1 and CDR2: MNHEY and SVGAGI. V lost 0 bases, J lost 8 bases, and 5 bases stayed unmatched. This CDR3 has 16 amino acids. Here the CDR3 DNA reads TGTGCCAGCAGTTACTCGTCTAGCGGGAGGGTCTATGAGCAGTTCTTC. This encodes CASSYSSSGRVYEQFF.

CDR3: CASGLVAGGSAGYTF. DNA of the CDR3: TGTGCTAGTGGTTTGGTGGCAGGGGGCTCGGCTGGCTACACCTTC. The V gene is TRBV12-5, the J gene TRBJ1-2; 8 bases are shared with TRBD1. This CDR3 has 15 residues. The V segment lost 0 bases and the J segment 7 bases; nucleotides outside the gene matches: 7. CDR1 is LGHNT and CDR2 is FRNRAP in the germline V gene.

V usage is TRBV30 and J usage is TRBJ2-7, with TRBD1 as a possible D gene (5 bases). This CDR3 contains 13 residues. V lost 5 bases and J lost 6, with 17 bases in between. Germline CDR1 reads GTSNPN; CDR2 reads SVGIG (reference sequence). DNA for the CDR3: TGTGCCTGGCAGAGACAGTTAGGGCGCGAGCAGTACTTC. Protein sequence: CAWQRQLGREQYF. Supplemented by reference TRBV30 and TRBJ2-7, the full variable domain reads SQTIHQWPATLVQPVGSPLSLECTVEGTSNPNLYWYRQAAGRGLQLLFYSVGIGQISSEVPQNLSASRPQDRQFILSSKKLLLSDSGFYLCAWQRQLGREQYFGPGTRLTVT.

This rearrangement joins TRBV11-2 to TRBJ2-1, with a weak D call TRBD1 (6 bases). Germline V gene data show CDR1 as SGHAT and CDR2 as FQNNGV. Trimming shortened V by 5 bases and J by 10 bases, and 15 bases separated the two germline ends. The CDR3 loop spans 13 amino acids. CDR3 region: CASSATGFREQFF. CDR3 bases: TGTGCCAGCAGCGCAACAGGGTTTCGGGAGCAGTTCTTC.

The chain recombines TRBV4-2 with TRBJ1-5, with D maybe TRBD1 (5 bases). The CDR3 is 18 residues long. Trimming took off 0 bases at V and 0 bases at J, with 15 bases between the two ends. Germline V gene lookup returns CDR1 LGHNA and CDR2 YNFKEQ. The CDR3 DNA is TGTGCCAGCAGCCAAGATTCAGGCACAGGTTATAGCAATCAGCCCCAGCATTTT. Translated: CASSQDSGTGYSNQPQHF.

This clone was observed a single time. The chain is built from TRBV18 and TRBJ2-7; TRBD2 matches at 10 bases. The trim removed 6 bases at V and 6 bases at J, leaving 14 bases unmatched. Looked up from germline, CDR1 is KGHSH and CDR2 is LQKENI. This CDR3 spans 16 amino acids. Written as DNA, the CDR3 is TGTGCCAGCTCCCCCTACCTAGCGGGAGAATCGGGCGAGCAGTACTTC. Encoded protein: CASSPYLAGESGEQYF.